This T cell receptor beta chain derives from a study of OX40 agonist ivuxolimab in advanced cancers. Exclusion of a patient followed from autoimmune disease history or systemic immunosuppression. Trimming shortened V by 0 bases and J by 6 bases, and 10 bases separated the two germline ends. Germline CDR1 SGHRS, CDR2 YFSETQ. The CDR3 length is 15 residues. The repertoire was sequenced with immunoSEQ multiplex PCR; TCRdb's copy has only in-frame clones and lacks some. The sample contains 100,000 or so clones, approximately 90% of which appear only once. The genes are TRBV5-1 and TRBJ1-6; no reliable D call. The sequence was collected from an adult with an advanced solid tumor such as melanoma, head and neck, liver or kidney cancer. This sample comprised CD4+ or CD8+ T cells sorted from blood, obtained in a trial of the OX40 agonist ivuxolimab. CDR3 in amino acids: CASSLERVGNSPLHF. For the CDR3, the DNA is TGCGCCAGCAGCTTGGAGCGCGTCGGTAATTCACCCCTCCACTTT.